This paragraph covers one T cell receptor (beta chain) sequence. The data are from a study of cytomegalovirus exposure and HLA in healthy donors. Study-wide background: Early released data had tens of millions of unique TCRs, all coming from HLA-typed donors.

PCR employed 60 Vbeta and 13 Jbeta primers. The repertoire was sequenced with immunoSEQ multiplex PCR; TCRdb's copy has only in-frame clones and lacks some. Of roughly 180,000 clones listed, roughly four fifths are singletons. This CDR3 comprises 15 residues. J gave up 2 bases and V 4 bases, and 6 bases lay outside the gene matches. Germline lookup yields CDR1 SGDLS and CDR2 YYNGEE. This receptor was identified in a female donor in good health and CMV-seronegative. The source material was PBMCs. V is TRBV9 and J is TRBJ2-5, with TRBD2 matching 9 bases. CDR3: CASSPAGGPQETQYF. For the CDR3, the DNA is TGTGCCAGCAGCCCAGCGGGGGGACCACAAGAGACCCAGTACTTC.